Each of the 8 T cell receptor beta chains below was sequenced from the same sample in a study of T cell repertoires in cytomegalovirus infection. No antigen has been identified for these receptors. TCRdb reanalysed the reads using MiXCR and keeps one entry per CDR3 protein. The data hold some 500,000 distinct CDR3 sequences, with 33% observed a single time. The specimen was cultured PBMCs, collected from culture after CMV antigen stimulation. The receptors were sampled from a human donor in good health (CMV status not recorded). Some clones in this sample may be carry-over from other donors' samples.

The CDR3 nucleotides are TGTGCCAGCAGTTACTCGGCGTTGGGGGAGCAGTTCTTC. It is translated as CASSYSALGEQFF. V is TRBV6-2 or TRBV6-3 and J is TRBJ2-1, with D hard to call. The CDR3 runs to 13 residues. The ends were cut back, 0 bases at V and 10 bases at J, with 10 bases in the middle. Germline values: CDR1 MNHEY, CDR2 SVGEGT.

This clonotype was counted only a few times. V usage is TRBV20-1 and J usage is TRBJ2-3; D is uncertain. V lost 1 base and J lost 4, with 12 bases in between. CDR1 is DFQATT, CDR2 SNEGSKA, per germline (reference sequence). The length of the CDR3 is 14 residues. The CDR3 nucleotides are TGCAGTGCTAGAGGAATAGGGTCCCCAGATACGCAGTATTTT. Amino acid sequence: CSARGIGSPDTQYF.

The J gene is TRBJ2-7, the V gene TRBV27; D remains ambiguous. CDR3 length equals 15 residues. The V end lost 5 bases, the J end lost 0 bases, and 14 bases lay between the germline ends. Germline lookup yields CDR1 MNHEY and CDR2 SMNVEV (reference sequence). CDR3 region: CASSPGHINSYEQYV. The CDR3, as DNA: TGTGCCAGCAGTCCGGGCCACATTAACTCCTACGAGCAGTACGTC.

The chain carries TRBV9 and TRBJ1-4; D is unresolved. Germline lookup yields CDR1 SGDLS and CDR2 YYNGEE. Trimming took off 0 bases at V and 2 bases at J, with 11 bases between the two ends. CDR3 length: 16 residues. CDR3: CASSVGVAPTNEKLFF. The CDR3 bases are TGTGCCAGCAGCGTAGGAGTGGCCCCCACTAATGAAAAACTGTTTTTT.

V and J are TRBV9 and TRBJ1-6; 11 bases are shared with TRBD1. CDR1 is SGDLS, CDR2 YYNGEE, per germline. The V and J ends lost 0 bases and 7 bases, in that order; junction bases with no gene match: 3. The CDR3 spans 16 residues. As DNA, the CDR3 is TGTGCCAGCAGCGTAGAAGGGACAGGGGGAAATTCACCCCTCCACTTT. Protein: CASSVEGTGGNSPLHF.

This clonotype was picked up one time. The chain uses TRBV10-3 and TRBJ2-1; 14 bases fit TRBD2. Germline CDR1 and CDR2: ENHRY and SYGVKD. The CDR3 totals 14 residues. The junction had 4 bases not matched to a gene; V was cut back by 2 bases and J by 13 bases. The DNA of the CDR3 is TGTGCCATCAGTGAGACTGGGACTAGCGGGAGTCAGTTCTTC. Translated, it gives CAISETGTSGSQFF.

This clonotype has only a few counts. This sequence joins TRBV7-2 and TRBJ2-5; D gene uncertain. V shed 1 base and J shed 5 bases, with 14 bases lying between them. The germline CDR1 and CDR2 sequences are SGHTA and FQGNSA. This CDR3 is built from 15 residues. CDR3 in amino acids: CASSLGASGMETQYF. The CDR3, as DNA: TGTGCCAGCAGCTTAGGAGCCAGTGGGATGGAGACCCAGTACTTC.

V is TRBV9 and J is TRBJ1-2; D possibly corresponds to TRBD1 (5 bases). This CDR3 spans 15 amino acids. With 3 bases removed from V and 2 bases from J, the gap between germline ends came to 14 bases. Germline values: CDR1 SGDLS, CDR2 YYNGEE. The CDR3 loop reads CASSARTFGNYGYTF. The CDR3 DNA reads as TGTGCCAGCAGCGCGAGGACATTCGGAAACTATGGCTACACCTTC.